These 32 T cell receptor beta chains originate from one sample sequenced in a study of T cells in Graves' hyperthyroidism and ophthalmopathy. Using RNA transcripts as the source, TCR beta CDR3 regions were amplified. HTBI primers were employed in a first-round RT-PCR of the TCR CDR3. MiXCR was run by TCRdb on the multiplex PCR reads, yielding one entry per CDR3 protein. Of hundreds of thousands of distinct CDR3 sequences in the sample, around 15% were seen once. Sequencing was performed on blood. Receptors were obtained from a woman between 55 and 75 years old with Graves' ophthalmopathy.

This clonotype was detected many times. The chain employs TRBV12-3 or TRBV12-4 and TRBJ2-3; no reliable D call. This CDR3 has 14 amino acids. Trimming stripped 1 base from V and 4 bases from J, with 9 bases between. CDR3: CASSLGLHSDTQYF. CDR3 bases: TGTGCCAGCAGTTTAGGTCTGCACTCAGATACGCAGTATTTT.

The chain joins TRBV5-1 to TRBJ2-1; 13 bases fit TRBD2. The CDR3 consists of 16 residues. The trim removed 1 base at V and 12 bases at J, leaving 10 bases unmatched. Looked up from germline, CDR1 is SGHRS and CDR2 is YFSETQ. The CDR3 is CASSLTGLAGVPGQFF. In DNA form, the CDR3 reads TGCGCCAGCAGCTTGACCGGACTAGCGGGAGTCCCTGGGCAGTTCTTC.

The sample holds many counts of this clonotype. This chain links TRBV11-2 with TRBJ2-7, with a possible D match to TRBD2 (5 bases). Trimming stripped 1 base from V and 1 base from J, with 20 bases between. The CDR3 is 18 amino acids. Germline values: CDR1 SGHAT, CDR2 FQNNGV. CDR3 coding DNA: TGTGCCAGCAGCTTAGCCAGCCCAAGGACTCGGTTTTCCTACGAGCAGTACTTC. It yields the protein CASSLASPRTRFSYEQYF. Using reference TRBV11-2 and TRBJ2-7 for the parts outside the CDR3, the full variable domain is EAGVAQSPRYKIIEKRQSVAFWCNPISGHATLYWYQQILGQGPKLLIQFQNNGVVDDSQLPKDRFSAERLKGVDSTLKIQPAKLEDSAVYLCASSLASPRTRFSYEQYFGPGTRLTVT.

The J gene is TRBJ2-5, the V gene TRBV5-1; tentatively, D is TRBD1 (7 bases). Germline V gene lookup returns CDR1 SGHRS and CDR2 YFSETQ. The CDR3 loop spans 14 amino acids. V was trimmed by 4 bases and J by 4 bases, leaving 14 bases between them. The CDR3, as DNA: TGCGCCAGCAGCCCTCAGGGGGGAGGAGAGACCCAGTACTTC. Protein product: CASSPQGGGETQYF. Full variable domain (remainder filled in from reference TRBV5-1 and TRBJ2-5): KAGVTQTPRYLIKTRGQQVTLSCSPISGHRSVSWYQQTPGQGLQFLFEYFSETQRNKGNFPGRFSGRQFSNSRSEMNVSTLELGDSALYLCASSPQGGGETQYFGPGTRLLVL.

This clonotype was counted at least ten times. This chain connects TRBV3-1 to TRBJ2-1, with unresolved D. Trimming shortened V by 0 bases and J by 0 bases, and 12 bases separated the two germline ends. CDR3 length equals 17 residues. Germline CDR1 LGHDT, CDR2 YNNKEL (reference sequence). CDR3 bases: TGTGCCAGCAGCCAAGATAGGGCAGGTAGCTCCTACAATGAGCAGTTCTTC. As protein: CASSQDRAGSSYNEQFF.

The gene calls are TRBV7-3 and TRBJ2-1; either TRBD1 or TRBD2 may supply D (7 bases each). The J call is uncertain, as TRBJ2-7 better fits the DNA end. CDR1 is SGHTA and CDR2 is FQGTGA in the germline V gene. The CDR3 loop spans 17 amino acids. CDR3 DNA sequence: TGTGCCAGCAGCTTGGGGAGGGGAGGGGGCGCCTACAATGAGCAGTACTTC. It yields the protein CASSLGRGGGAYNEQYF.

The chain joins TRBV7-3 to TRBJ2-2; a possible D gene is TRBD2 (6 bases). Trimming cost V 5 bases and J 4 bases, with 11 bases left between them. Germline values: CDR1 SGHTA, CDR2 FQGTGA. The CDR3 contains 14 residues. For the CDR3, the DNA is TGTGCCAGCAGCCCGGGACTTTCCACCGGGGAGCTGTTTTTT. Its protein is CASSPGLSTGELFF.

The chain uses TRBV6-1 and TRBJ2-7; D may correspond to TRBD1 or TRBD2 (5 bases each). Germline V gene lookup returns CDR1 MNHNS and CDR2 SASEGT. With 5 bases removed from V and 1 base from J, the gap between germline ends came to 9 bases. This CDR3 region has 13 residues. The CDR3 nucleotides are TGTGCCAGCAGTAGGGGACGTTCCTACGAGCAGTACTTC. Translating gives CASSRGRSYEQYF.

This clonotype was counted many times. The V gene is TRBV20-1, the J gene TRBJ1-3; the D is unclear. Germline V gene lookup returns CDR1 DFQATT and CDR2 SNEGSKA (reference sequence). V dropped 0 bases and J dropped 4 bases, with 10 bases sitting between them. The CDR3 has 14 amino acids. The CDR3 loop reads CSARDRRTGNTIYF. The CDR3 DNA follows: TGCAGTGCTAGAGATCGAAGGACCGGAAACACCATATATTTT.

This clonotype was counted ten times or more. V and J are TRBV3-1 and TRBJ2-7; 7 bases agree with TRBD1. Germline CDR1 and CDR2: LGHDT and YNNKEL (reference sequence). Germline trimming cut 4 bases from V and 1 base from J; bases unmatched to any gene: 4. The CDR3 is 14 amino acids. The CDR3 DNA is TGTGCCAGCAGCCGGGACAGTTTATCCTACGAGCAGTACTTC. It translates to CASSRDSLSYEQYF.

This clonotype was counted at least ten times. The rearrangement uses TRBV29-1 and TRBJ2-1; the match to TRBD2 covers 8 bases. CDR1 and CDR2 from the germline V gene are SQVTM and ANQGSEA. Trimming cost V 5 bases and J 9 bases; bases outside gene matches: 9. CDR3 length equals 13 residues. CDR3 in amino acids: CSVREGGPSEQFF. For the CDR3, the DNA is TGCAGCGTTCGGGAGGGAGGGCCTAGTGAGCAGTTCTTC.

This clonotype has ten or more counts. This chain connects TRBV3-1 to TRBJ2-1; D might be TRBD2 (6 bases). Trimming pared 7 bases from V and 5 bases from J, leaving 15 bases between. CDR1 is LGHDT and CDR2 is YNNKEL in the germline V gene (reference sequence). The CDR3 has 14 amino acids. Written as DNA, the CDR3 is TGTGCCAGCACCCACGGGGACTTTAACAATGAGCAGTTCTTC. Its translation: CASTHGDFNNEQFF.

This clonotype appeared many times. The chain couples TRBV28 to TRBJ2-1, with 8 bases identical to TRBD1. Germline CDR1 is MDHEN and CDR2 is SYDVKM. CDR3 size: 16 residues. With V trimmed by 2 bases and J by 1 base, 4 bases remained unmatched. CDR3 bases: TGTGCCAGCAGTTTACGCAGGGGGCTGTCCTACAATGAGCAGTTCTTC. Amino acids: CASSLRRGLSYNEQFF.

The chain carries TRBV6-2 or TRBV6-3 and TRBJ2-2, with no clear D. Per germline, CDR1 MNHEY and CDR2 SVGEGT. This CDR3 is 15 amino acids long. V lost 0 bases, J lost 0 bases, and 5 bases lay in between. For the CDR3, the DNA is TGTGCCAGCAGTTACTCTAGTGCGAACACCGGGGAGCTGTTTTTT. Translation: CASSYSSANTGELFF.

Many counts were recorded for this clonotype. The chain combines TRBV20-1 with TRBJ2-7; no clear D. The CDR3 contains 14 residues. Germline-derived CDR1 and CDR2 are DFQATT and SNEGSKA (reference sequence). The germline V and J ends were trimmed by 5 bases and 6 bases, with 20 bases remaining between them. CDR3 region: CSASSLVVSGEQYF. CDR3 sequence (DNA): TGCAGTGCTTCATCACTTGTAGTTAGTGGCGAGCAGTACTTC.

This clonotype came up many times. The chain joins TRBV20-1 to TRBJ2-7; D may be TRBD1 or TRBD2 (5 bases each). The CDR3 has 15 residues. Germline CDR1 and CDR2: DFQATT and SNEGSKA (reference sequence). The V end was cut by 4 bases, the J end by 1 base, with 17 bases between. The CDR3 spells CSATTPGRISYEQYF. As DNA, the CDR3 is TGCAGTGCTACTACTCCGGGACGGATTTCCTACGAGCAGTACTTC.

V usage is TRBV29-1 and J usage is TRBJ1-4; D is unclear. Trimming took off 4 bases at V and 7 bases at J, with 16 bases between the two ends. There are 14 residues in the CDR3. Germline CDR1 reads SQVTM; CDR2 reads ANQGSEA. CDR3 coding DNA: TGCAGCGTTGGGGCGGGCGGGCTTGGTGAAAAACTGTTTTTT. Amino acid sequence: CSVGAGGLGEKLFF.

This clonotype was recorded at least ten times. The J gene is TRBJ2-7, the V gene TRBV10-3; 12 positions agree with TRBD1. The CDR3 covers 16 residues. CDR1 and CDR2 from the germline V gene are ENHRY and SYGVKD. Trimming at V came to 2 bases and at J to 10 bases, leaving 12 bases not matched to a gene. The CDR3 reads CAISEPGQGASYGQYF. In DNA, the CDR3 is TGTGCCATCAGTGAGCCGGGACAGGGGGCTTCCTACGGACAGTACTTC.

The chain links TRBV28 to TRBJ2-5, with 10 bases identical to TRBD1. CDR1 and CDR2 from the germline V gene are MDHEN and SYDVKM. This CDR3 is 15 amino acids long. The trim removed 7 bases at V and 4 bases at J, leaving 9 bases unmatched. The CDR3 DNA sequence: TGTGCCAGCACCCCGGACAGGGGGACACGAGAGACCCAGTACTTC. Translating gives CASTPDRGTRETQYF.

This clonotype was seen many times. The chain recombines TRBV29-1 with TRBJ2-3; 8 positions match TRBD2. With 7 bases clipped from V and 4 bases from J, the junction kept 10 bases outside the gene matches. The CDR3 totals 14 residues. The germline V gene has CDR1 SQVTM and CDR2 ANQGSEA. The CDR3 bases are TGCAGCGCAGTTAGCGGGATCAGCGCAGATACGCAGTATTTT. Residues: CSAVSGISADTQYF.

CDR3 region: CASSLARWTGLVDEQFF. The CDR3, as DNA: TGTGCCAGCAGTTTAGCGCGTTGGACAGGGTTGGTAGATGAGCAGTTCTTC. The genes are TRBV12-3 or TRBV12-4 and TRBJ2-1; 8 bases fit TRBD1. The trim removed 0 bases at V and 8 bases at J, leaving 12 bases unmatched. This CDR3 region has 17 residues.

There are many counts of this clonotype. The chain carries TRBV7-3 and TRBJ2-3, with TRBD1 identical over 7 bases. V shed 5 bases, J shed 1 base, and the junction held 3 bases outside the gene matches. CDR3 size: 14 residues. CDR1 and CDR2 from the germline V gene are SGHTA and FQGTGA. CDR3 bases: TGTGCCAGCAGCCGCACAGGGGGCACAGATACGCAGTATTTT. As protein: CASSRTGGTDTQYF.

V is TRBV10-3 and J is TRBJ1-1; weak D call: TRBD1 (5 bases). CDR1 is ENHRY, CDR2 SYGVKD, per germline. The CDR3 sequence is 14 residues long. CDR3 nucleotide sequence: TGTACCCTCAAGTGGGGGATGCGGTCCACTGAAGCTTTCTTT. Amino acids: CTLKWGMRSTEAFF.

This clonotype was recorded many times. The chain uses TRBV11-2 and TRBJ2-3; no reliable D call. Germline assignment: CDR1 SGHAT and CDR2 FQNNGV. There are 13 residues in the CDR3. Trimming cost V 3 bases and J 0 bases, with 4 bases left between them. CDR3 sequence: CASSFYSTDTQYF. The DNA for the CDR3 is TGTGCCAGCAGCTTTTACAGCACAGATACGCAGTATTTT. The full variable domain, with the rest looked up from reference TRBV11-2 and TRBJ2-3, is EAGVAQSPRYKIIEKRQSVAFWCNPISGHATLYWYQQILGQGPKLLIQFQNNGVVDDSQLPKDRFSAERLKGVDSTLKIQPAKLEDSAVYLCASSFYSTDTQYFGPGTRLTVL.

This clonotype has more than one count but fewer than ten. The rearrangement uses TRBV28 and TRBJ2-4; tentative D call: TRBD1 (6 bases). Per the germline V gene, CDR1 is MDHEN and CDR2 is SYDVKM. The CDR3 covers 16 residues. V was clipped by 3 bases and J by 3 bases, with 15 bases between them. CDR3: CASSFDWDTRKNIQYF. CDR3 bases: TGTGCCAGCAGTTTTGATTGGGACACCCGCAAAAACATTCAGTACTTC.

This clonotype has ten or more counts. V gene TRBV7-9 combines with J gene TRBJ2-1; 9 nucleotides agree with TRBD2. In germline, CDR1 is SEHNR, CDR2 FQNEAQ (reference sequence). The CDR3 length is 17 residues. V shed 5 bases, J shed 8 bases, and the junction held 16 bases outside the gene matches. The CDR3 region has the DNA TGTGCCAGCAGCCCCCCGGAGCGTAGAGTAGCGGGAGATGAGCAGTTCTTC. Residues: CASSPPERRVAGDEQFF.

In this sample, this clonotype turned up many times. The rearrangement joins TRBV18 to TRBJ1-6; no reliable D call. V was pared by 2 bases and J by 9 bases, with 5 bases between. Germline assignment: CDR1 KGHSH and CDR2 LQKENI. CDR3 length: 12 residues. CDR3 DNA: TGTGCCAGCTCACCAATTGGTTCACCCCTCCACTTT. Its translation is CASSPIGSPLHF.

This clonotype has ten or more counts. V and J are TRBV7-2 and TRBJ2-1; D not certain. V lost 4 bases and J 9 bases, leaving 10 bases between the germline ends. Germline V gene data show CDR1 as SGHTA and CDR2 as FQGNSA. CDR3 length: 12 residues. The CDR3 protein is CASSSLGFEQFF. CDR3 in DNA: TGTGCCAGCAGCTCTCTCGGGTTTGAGCAGTTCTTC. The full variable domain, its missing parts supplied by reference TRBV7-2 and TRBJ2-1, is GAGVSQSPSNKVTEKGKDVELRCDPISGHTALYWYRQSLGQGLEFLIYFQGNSAPDKSGLPSDRFSAERTGGSVSTLTIQRTQQEDSAVYLCASSSLGFEQFFGPGTRLTVL.

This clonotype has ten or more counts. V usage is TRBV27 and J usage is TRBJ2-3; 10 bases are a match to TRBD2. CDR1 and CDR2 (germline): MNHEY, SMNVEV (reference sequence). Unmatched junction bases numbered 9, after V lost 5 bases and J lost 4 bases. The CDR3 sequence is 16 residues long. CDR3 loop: CASSRPGLASADTQYF. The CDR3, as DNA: TGTGCCAGCAGTAGGCCGGGACTAGCGAGTGCAGATACGCAGTATTTT.

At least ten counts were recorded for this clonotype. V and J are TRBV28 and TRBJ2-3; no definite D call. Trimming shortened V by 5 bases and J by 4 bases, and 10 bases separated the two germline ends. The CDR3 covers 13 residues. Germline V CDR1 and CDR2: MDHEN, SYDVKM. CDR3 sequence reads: CASSTIFSDTQYF. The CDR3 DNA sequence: TGTGCCAGCAGTACCATCTTCTCAGATACGCAGTATTTT.

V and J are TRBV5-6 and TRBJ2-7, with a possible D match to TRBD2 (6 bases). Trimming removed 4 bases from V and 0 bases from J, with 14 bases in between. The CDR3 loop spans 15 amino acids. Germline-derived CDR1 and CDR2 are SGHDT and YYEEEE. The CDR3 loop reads CASSPVAGSSYEQYF. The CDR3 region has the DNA TGTGCCAGCAGCCCGGTGGCGGGGAGCTCCTACGAGCAGTACTTC.

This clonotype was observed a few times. The DNA for the CDR3 is TGTGCCAGCAGTTACTTTCAGGACCTCACAGATACGCAGTATTTT. Residues: CASSYFQDLTDTQYF. The V and J genes are TRBV6-2 or TRBV6-3 and TRBJ2-3; D is uncertain. V lost 1 base to trimming and J lost 2 bases, with 10 bases between them. CDR1 is MNHEY, CDR2 SVGEGT, per germline. This CDR3 comprises 15 residues.